The 19 T cell receptor beta chains listed next were all sequenced from one sample in a study of cytomegalovirus exposure and HLA in healthy donors. This PCR relied on a set of 60 Vbeta primers and 13 Jbeta primers. Sequencing was performed with immunoSEQ multiplex PCR; in TCRdb, only in-frame clones are kept and a portion is missing. The profile shows fewer than 90,000 clones, almost 80% of them singletons. Material for sequencing was PBMCs. Every receptor here comes from a female donor in good health and CMV-seronegative.

CDR3 DNA sequence: TGCAGCGTTGATCCCGGGAACACCGGGGAGCTGTTTTTT. It translates to CSVDPGNTGELFF. The genes are TRBV29-1 and TRBJ2-2; D is uncertain. V gave up 3 bases and J gave up 1 base, with 6 bases separating them. Looked up from germline, CDR1 is SQVTM and CDR2 is ANQGSEA. This CDR3 has 13 residues.

The chain combines TRBV28 with TRBJ1-2; D call uncertain. CDR1 is MDHEN and CDR2 is SYDVKM in the germline V gene. The CDR3 length is 15 residues. The V end lost 2 bases, the J end lost 8 bases, and 18 bases lay between the germline ends. CDR3 sequence reads: CASSLEYPSGRGYTF. The CDR3 bases are TGTGCCAGCAGTTTAGAGTACCCTTCGGGGAGAGGCTACACCTTC.

The V call is TRBV2, the J call TRBJ2-3; TRBD1 agrees at 9 bases. With 7 bases clipped from V and 4 bases from J, the junction kept 3 bases outside the gene matches. The CDR3 length is 13 residues. Per germline, CDR1 SNHLY and CDR2 FYNNEI. The CDR3 region has the DNA TGTGCCAGCACCCGGACAGGGGCAGATACGCAGTATTTT. This encodes CASTRTGADTQYF. The variable domain in full, completed from reference TRBV2 and TRBJ2-3, reads EPEVTQTPSHQVTQMGQEVILRCVPISNHLYFYWYRQILGQKVEFLVSFYNNEISEKSEIFDDQFSVERPDGSNFTLKIRSTKLEDSAMYFCASTRTGADTQYFGPGTRLTVL.

This clone was found a few times. The J gene is TRBJ2-2, the V gene TRBV5-4; 11 nucleotides match TRBD2. CDR1 is SGHNT and CDR2 is YYREEE in the germline V gene (reference sequence). This CDR3 comprises 16 residues. Trimming cost V 2 bases and J 1 base; bases outside gene matches: 1. DNA of the CDR3: TGTGCCAGCAGCTTTACTAGCGGGAGGAACACCGGGGAGCTGTTTTTT. Residues: CASSFTSGRNTGELFF. The full variable domain, in which reference TRBV5-4 and TRBJ2-2 provide the parts outside the CDR3, is ETGVTQSPTHLIKTRGQQVTLRCSSQSGHNTVSWYQQALGQGPQFIFQYYREEENGRGNFPPRFSGLQFPNYSSELNVNALELDDSALYLCASSFTSGRNTGELFFGEGSRLTVL.

The chain links TRBV7-3 to TRBJ1-5, with D unclear. The CDR3 totals 13 residues. Germline CDR1 SGHTA, CDR2 FQGTGA. V lost 3 bases to trimming and J lost 9 bases, with 12 bases between them. The CDR3 sequence: CASSFTLHGPQHF. CDR3 nucleotides: TGTGCCAGCAGCTTCACCCTTCACGGGCCCCAGCATTTT. Filled out from reference TRBV7-3 and TRBJ1-5, the complete variable domain reads GAGVSQTPSNKVTEKGKYVELRCDPISGHTALYWYRQSLGQGPEFLIYFQGTGAADDSGLPNDRFFAVRPEGSVSTLKIQRTERGDSAVYLCASSFTLHGPQHFGDGTRLSIL.

The chain employs TRBV19 and TRBJ2-3; the D is unclear. The CDR3 spans 17 residues. Germline CDR1 reads LNHDA; CDR2 reads SQIVND (reference sequence). V dropped 0 bases and J dropped 4 bases, with 17 bases sitting between them. CDR3: CASSIDRGARMADTQYF. In nucleotides, the CDR3 is TGTGCCAGTAGTATAGATCGTGGAGCGCGGATGGCAGATACGCAGTATTTT.

The chain recombines TRBV5-1 with TRBJ2-7, with D perhaps TRBD1 (6 bases). Germline loops: CDR1 SGHRS, CDR2 YFSETQ. V lost 4 bases to trimming and J lost 5 bases, with 13 bases between them. The CDR3 is 13 amino acids. This CDR3 is CASSKGPGDEQYF. CDR3 in DNA: TGCGCCAGCAGCAAAGGGCCAGGGGACGAGCAGTACTTC.

This clone was seen a handful of times. The chain is built from TRBV7-9 and TRBJ1-1; D unresolved. The CDR3 is made up of 12 amino acids. The V end lost 5 bases, the J end lost 5 bases, and 9 bases lay between the germline ends. Germline V gene sequence: CDR1 SEHNR, CDR2 FQNEAQ (reference sequence). The CDR3 spells CASSPLGTEAFF. Here the CDR3 DNA reads TGTGCCAGCAGCCCCCTCGGGACTGAAGCTTTCTTT.

V is TRBV27 and J is TRBJ2-7; perhaps TRBD1 as D (5 bases). The germline gives CDR1 MNHEY, CDR2 SMNVEV (reference sequence). V lost 7 bases and J 3 bases, leaving 19 bases between the germline ends. This CDR3 has 15 residues. The CDR3 region is CASKVFQGRGYEQYF. The CDR3, as DNA: TGTGCCAGCAAAGTATTCCAGGGCAGAGGCTACGAGCAGTACTTC.

The rearrangement joins TRBV7-9 to TRBJ2-3, with 9 bases that match TRBD1. This CDR3 has 15 amino acids. CDR1 SEHNR and CDR2 FQNEAQ come from the germline V gene (reference sequence). The J segment lost 11 bases and the V segment lost 1 base, leaving 10 bases of the junction unmatched. CDR3 loop: CASSLGKGQGKGQYF. CDR3 nucleotides: TGTGCCAGCAGCTTAGGGAAGGGACAGGGAAAAGGGCAGTATTTT.

V and J are TRBV27 and TRBJ2-5, with 7 bases matching TRBD2. V shed 2 bases and J 10 bases; nucleotides not matched to a gene: 10. The CDR3 covers 14 residues. CDR1 is MNHEY and CDR2 is SMNVEV in the germline V gene (reference sequence). CDR3 amino acids: CASSLRGLPRDQYF. In DNA, the CDR3 is TGTGCCAGCAGTTTACGGGGACTACCTCGGGACCAGTACTTC.

This clone was found once. The chain couples TRBV19 to TRBJ1-2, with D hard to call. Germline V gene data show CDR1 as LNHDA and CDR2 as SQIVND (reference sequence). This CDR3 region has 15 residues. V was trimmed by 6 bases and J by 1 base, leaving 15 bases between them. CDR3 nucleotides: TGTGCCAGTAGGGAAGCTCCAGCGGGTAACTATGGCTACACCTTC. Protein product: CASREAPAGNYGYTF.

The CDR3 loop reads CASSHRGSAPLHF. CDR3 in DNA: TGTGCCAGCAGCCACAGGGGTAGTGCACCCCTCCACTTT. This rearrangement joins TRBV14 to TRBJ1-6; tentatively, D is TRBD1 (6 bases). The V end lost 3 bases, the J end lost 11 bases, and 11 bases lay between the germline ends. This CDR3 spans 13 amino acids. CDR1 and CDR2 from the germline V gene are SGHDN and FVKESK.

This clone was seen once. The chain combines TRBV12-5 with TRBJ1-1; 7 bases align to TRBD1. This CDR3 is built from 14 residues. The germline gives CDR1 LGHNT, CDR2 FRNRAP. V gave up 2 bases and J gave up 5 bases; unmatched junction bases: 5. The CDR3 reads CASGLRGPKTEAFF. The CDR3, as DNA: TGTGCTAGTGGTTTGAGGGGGCCGAAGACTGAAGCTTTCTTT.

This clone came up a few times. The chain carries TRBV7-6 and TRBJ1-4; D not resolved. The CDR3 length is 14 residues. Between the trimmed V and J ends, which lost 3 bases and 3 bases, there was a span of 8 bases. CDR1 SGHVS and CDR2 FNYEAQ come from the germline V gene. In nucleotides, the CDR3 is TGTGCCAGCAGCTTGGCAGGTTCTAATGAAAAACTGTTTTTT. Amino acid sequence: CASSLAGSNEKLFF.

The CDR3 nucleotides read TGTGCCAGCAGCTTAGTAGCGGGGGGGCCCAATGAGCAGTTCTTC. Its protein is CASSLVAGGPNEQFF. V is TRBV11-2 and J is TRBJ2-1, with 11 bases identical to TRBD2. This CDR3 is 15 amino acids long. V lost 1 base to trimming and J lost 6 bases; unmatched junction nucleotides: 2. Germline V lookup: CDR1 SGHAT, CDR2 FQNNGV.

This clone appeared a few times. CDR3 nucleotides: TGTGCCAGCAGCTCACAGGGCGGGAGGGAAAAACTGTTTTTT. Its protein product is CASSSQGGREKLFF. The rearrangement uses TRBV7-9 and TRBJ1-4; possible D gene TRBD1, 6 bases. The CDR3 has 14 residues. Trimming pared 4 bases from V and 8 bases from J, leaving 14 bases between. Germline CDR1 reads SEHNR; CDR2 reads FQNEAQ (reference sequence). Looking up the rest from reference TRBV7-9 and TRBJ1-4 gives the full variable domain: DTGVSQNPRHKITKRGQNVTFRCDPISEHNRLYWYRQTLGQGPEFLTYFQNEAQLEKSRLLSDRFSAERPKGSFSTLEIQRTEQGDSAMYLCASSSQGGREKLFFGSGTQLSVL.

This chain uses TRBV5-1 with TRBJ2-1; 13 bases align to TRBD2. The CDR3 totals 17 residues. After removal of 1 base from V and 6 bases from J, the junction contained 7 bases not matched to a gene. Germline assignment: CDR1 SGHRS and CDR2 YFSETQ. The CDR3 DNA is TGCGCCAGCAGCTTGCCTATCGGGACTAGCGGGATCAATGAGCAGTTCTTC. Translation gives CASSLPIGTSGINEQFF.

As to this clone: One end of the junction fails to match germline, which may point to a read error. The chain links TRBV6-5 to TRBJ1-5, with D perhaps TRBD1 (6 bases). The CDR3 is 13 amino acids. CDR1 and CDR2 (germline): MNHEY, SVGAGI. The chain's CDR3 is CASSYSGDNELSF. The CDR3 region has the DNA TGTGCCAGCAGTTACTCCGGGGACAACGAACTTAGTTTT.